These 27 T cell receptor beta chains were all obtained from the same sample, sequenced in a study of blood T cell repertoires in COVID-19. The repertoire was sequenced with immunoSEQ multiplex PCR; TCRdb's copy has only in-frame clones and lacks some. The top ten clones hold 7% to 10% of a sample with 130,000 to 150,000 clones, 75% to 85% of them seen once. The sample consisted of peripheral blood. The origin of the receptors is a human donor with acute or convalescent COVID-19. The donor label of this sample is uncertain.

The chain links TRBV19 to TRBJ2-5; 11 bases line up with TRBD2. The V gene end was trimmed by 8 bases and the J gene end by 5 bases; junction bases not matched to a gene: 13. The CDR3 sequence is 16 residues long. Germline CDR1 reads LNHDA; CDR2 reads SQIVND (reference sequence). The CDR3 reads CASSRLAGGRRETQYF. In DNA, the CDR3 is TGTGCCAGTTCGAGGCTAGCGGGGGGCCGGAGGGAGACCCAGTACTTC. Filled out from reference TRBV19 and TRBJ2-5, the complete variable domain reads DGGITQSPKYLFRKEGQNVTLSCEQNLNHDAMYWYRQDPGQGLRLIYYSQIVNDFQKGDIAEGYSVSREKKESFPLTVTSAQKNPTAFYLCASSRLAGGRRETQYFGPGTRLLVL.

V gene TRBV7-3 combines with J gene TRBJ2-1, with 8 nucleotides matching TRBD2. Germline CDR1 reads SGHTA; CDR2 reads FQGTGA. The CDR3 has 14 amino acids. The V segment lost 5 bases and the J segment 6 bases; nucleotides outside the gene matches: 6. CDR3 sequence: CASSGSGVGNEQFF. The CDR3 DNA follows: TGTGCCAGCAGCGGTAGCGGGGTAGGCAATGAGCAGTTCTTC. The full variable domain, its missing parts supplied by reference TRBV7-3 and TRBJ2-1, is GAGVSQTPSNKVTEKGKYVELRCDPISGHTALYWYRQSLGQGPEFLIYFQGTGAADDSGLPNDRFFAVRPEGSVSTLKIQRTERGDSAVYLCASSGSGVGNEQFFGPGTRLTVL.

The rearrangement links TRBV6-6 to TRBJ1-5; TRBD1 matches at 8 bases. V dropped 6 bases and J dropped 7; count of bases not matched to a gene: 8. CDR3 length: 14 residues. Germline V gene sequence: CDR1 MNHNY, CDR2 SVGAGI (reference sequence). For the CDR3, the DNA is TGTGCCAGCAGAACAGGGGGGGAGGTCCAGCCCCAGCATTTT. It yields the protein CASRTGGEVQPQHF.

This clone was seen once. V gene TRBV27 combines with J gene TRBJ1-3; 8 bases match TRBD1. The J segment lost 5 bases and the V segment lost 3 bases, leaving 6 bases of the junction unmatched. The CDR3 is 15 residues long. The germline V gene has CDR1 MNHEY and CDR2 SMNVEV (reference sequence). The CDR3 loop is CASSFSGQGRNTIYF. In DNA, the CDR3 is TGTGCCAGCAGTTTTAGCGGACAGGGACGAAACACCATATATTTT.

CDR3 sequence reads: CASPRPGVDEQYF. In DNA form, the CDR3 reads TGTGCCAGCCCCCGCCCGGGGGTAGACGAGCAGTACTTC. V is TRBV2 and J is TRBJ2-7, with TRBD2 as a possible D gene (6 bases). The CDR3 loop spans 13 amino acids. Per germline, CDR1 SNHLY and CDR2 FYNNEI. The germline V and J ends were trimmed by 8 bases and 5 bases, with 16 bases remaining between them. Based on the CDR3 plus reference TRBV2 and TRBJ2-7, the full variable domain is EPEVTQTPSHQVTQMGQEVILRCVPISNHLYFYWYRQILGQKVEFLVSFYNNEISEKSEIFDDQFSVERPDGSNFTLKIRSTKLEDSAMYFCASPRPGVDEQYFGPGTRLTVT.

The chain combines TRBV12-3 or TRBV12-4 with TRBJ2-7, with unresolved D. The CDR3 spans 12 residues. The V gene lost 8 bases and the J gene lost 0 bases, with 8 bases spanning the gap. Here the CDR3 DNA reads TGTGCCAGCGGCTTCGTCTCCTACGAGCAGTACTTC. Translation: CASGFVSYEQYF.

This chain links TRBV5-5 with TRBJ1-3, with TRBD1 as a possible D gene (5 bases). CDR1 is SGHKS, CDR2 YYEKEE, per germline (reference sequence). The CDR3 consists of 18 residues. V shed 1 base and J shed 0 bases, with 17 bases lying between them. CDR3 DNA sequence: TGTGCCAGCAGCTTGAGGGGCCCCGACACCCACTCTGGAAACACCATATATTTT. Protein: CASSLRGPDTHSGNTIYF.

V gene TRBV3-1 (or the pseudogene TRBV3-2) combines with J gene TRBJ1-1; D is unresolved. V lost 2 bases to trimming and J lost 8 bases, with 9 bases between them. This CDR3 spans 12 amino acids. CDR1 LGHDT and CDR2 YNNKEL come from the germline V gene (reference sequence). This chain's CDR3 is CASSQTPEEAFF. The CDR3 DNA reads as TGTGCCAGCAGCCAAACCCCCGAGGAAGCTTTCTTT.

Here the CDR3 reads CASTWTGGYNEQFF. Here the CDR3 DNA reads TGTGCCAGCACCTGGACAGGGGGGTACAATGAGCAGTTCTTC. The chain is built from TRBV2 and TRBJ2-1; 10 nucleotides agree with TRBD1. Germline V gene lookup returns CDR1 SNHLY and CDR2 FYNNEI. The CDR3 consists of 14 residues. After removal of 7 bases from V and 4 bases from J, the junction contained 4 bases not matched to a gene.

The chain carries TRBV19 and TRBJ1-4, with no clear D. The ends were cut back, 6 bases at V and 7 bases at J, with 12 bases in the middle. The CDR3 extends over 13 amino acids. Germline values: CDR1 LNHDA, CDR2 SQIVND (reference sequence). CDR3 sequence: CASRRDGREKLFF. CDR3 DNA: TGTGCCAGTAGGAGGGATGGACGTGAAAAACTGTTTTTT.

This clone has just a few counts. The chain uses TRBV5-4 and TRBJ1-2; TRBD1 matches 7 bases. CDR3 length equals 13 residues. Unmatched junction bases numbered 8, after V lost 4 bases and J lost 8 bases. Germline-derived CDR1 and CDR2 are SGHNT and YYREEE (reference sequence). The CDR3 coding sequence is TGTGCCAGCAGCCTTGACAGGGAAGGAGGCTACACCTTC. It codes for CASSLDREGGYTF.

J is TRBJ1-4 and V is TRBV6-5; D perhaps matches TRBD1 (5 bases). Germline V lookup: CDR1 MNHEY, CDR2 SVGAGI. The CDR3 contains 15 residues. The ends were cut back, 0 bases at V and 5 bases at J, with 10 bases in the middle. The CDR3 protein is CASSYSVSGNEKLFF. CDR3 bases: TGTGCCAGCAGTTACTCTGTGTCAGGGAATGAAAAACTGTTTTTT.

This clone was seen only once. This chain connects TRBV7-8 to TRBJ1-6, with 7 bases identical to TRBD1. Germline trimming cut 5 bases from V and 13 bases from J; bases unmatched to any gene: 8. This CDR3 has 13 residues. Germline CDR1 is SGHVS and CDR2 is FQNEAQ. CDR3 loop: CASSQGDLSPLHF. As DNA, the CDR3 is TGTGCCAGCAGCCAGGGGGATCTTTCTCCCCTCCACTTT.

The chain carries TRBV5-1 and TRBJ1-1; TRBD1 is a possible D gene (6 bases). Germline V CDR1 and CDR2: SGHRS, YFSETQ. This CDR3 has 14 residues. V was shortened by 1 base and J by 4 bases, with 11 bases between the two germline ends. The CDR3 is CASSLNSGATEAFF. Written as DNA, the CDR3 is TGCGCCAGCAGCTTGAACTCAGGGGCCACTGAAGCTTTCTTT.

The genes are TRBV19 and TRBJ1-1, with D tentatively TRBD1 (6 bases). Germline V gene sequence: CDR1 LNHDA, CDR2 SQIVND (reference sequence). Trimming left V 5 bases short and J 0 bases short, with 10 bases between. The CDR3 spans 14 residues. The CDR3 DNA reads as TGTGCCAGTAGTTTCAGGGGTGTGAACACTGAAGCTTTCTTT. It codes for CASSFRGVNTEAFF.

The chain has TRBV27 and TRBJ2-4; possible D gene TRBD1, 6 bases. The CDR3 sequence is 15 residues long. CDR1 MNHEY and CDR2 SMNVEV come from the germline V gene (reference sequence). Between the trimmed V and J ends, which lost 3 bases and 3 bases, there was a span of 12 bases. CDR3 region: CASSFWGQGKNIQYF. The CDR3 DNA sequence: TGTGCCAGCAGTTTTTGGGGGCAGGGCAAAAACATTCAGTACTTC.

The chain has TRBV7-6 and TRBJ1-2; D gene ambiguous. The V end was cut by 1 base, the J end by 7 bases, with 10 bases between. This CDR3 is 13 amino acids long. Germline lookup yields CDR1 SGHVS and CDR2 FNYEAQ. The CDR3 coding sequence is TGTGCCAGCAGCTTAGATGAGGGTGGTGGCTACACCTTC. Protein product: CASSLDEGGGYTF.

The chain uses TRBV2 and TRBJ1-6; tentatively, D is TRBD1 (5 bases). Between the trimmed V and J ends, which lost 3 bases and 11 bases, there was a span of 8 bases. This CDR3 is 12 amino acids long. Germline assignment: CDR1 SNHLY and CDR2 FYNNEI. The CDR3 nucleotides are TGTGCCAGCAGTGAGGACAAAACACCCCTCCACTTT. It specifies CASSEDKTPLHF. The whole variable domain, remainder taken from reference TRBV2 and TRBJ1-6, is EPEVTQTPSHQVTQMGQEVILRCVPISNHLYFYWYRQILGQKVEFLVSFYNNEISEKSEIFDDQFSVERPDGSNFTLKIRSTKLEDSAMYFCASSEDKTPLHFGNGTRLTVT.

V gene TRBV5-1 combines with J gene TRBJ2-5, with 10 bases matching TRBD2. J gave up 4 bases and V 3 bases, and 9 bases lay outside the gene matches. The CDR3 has 16 amino acids. CDR1 is SGHRS and CDR2 is YFSETQ in the germline V gene. The CDR3 sequence: CASSYSGTSAGETQYF. The CDR3 bases are TGCGCCAGCAGCTATTCCGGGACTAGCGCTGGAGAGACCCAGTACTTC.

The V call is TRBV9, the J call TRBJ2-1, with D perhaps TRBD1 (6 bases). Germline assignment: CDR1 SGDLS and CDR2 YYNGEE. CDR3 length equals 15 residues. The V end was cut by 4 bases, the J end by 5 bases, with 16 bases between. The CDR3 region has the DNA TGTGCCAGCAGCCACATGGGGGCGCCTAACAATGAGCAGTTCTTC. The encoded protein is CASSHMGAPNNEQFF.

The chain combines TRBV2 with TRBJ2-7; 9 bases are shared with TRBD1. CDR1 is SNHLY and CDR2 is FYNNEI in the germline V gene. The junction had 5 bases not matched to a gene; V was cut back by 4 bases and J by 4 bases. This CDR3 contains 14 residues. CDR3 protein: CASSAGTGNYEQYF. In DNA, the CDR3 is TGTGCCAGCAGTGCCGGGACAGGGAATTACGAGCAGTACTTC.

V usage is TRBV4-1 and J usage is TRBJ2-7; D is undetermined. Looked up from germline, CDR1 is MGHRA and CDR2 is YSYEKL. Trimming took off 4 bases at V and 2 bases at J, with 12 bases between the two ends. The CDR3 contains 14 residues. CDR3 sequence reads: CASSLAASAYEQYF. The CDR3 DNA reads TGCGCCAGCAGCCTAGCAGCCTCCGCCTACGAGCAGTACTTC.

V usage is TRBV12-3 or TRBV12-4 and J usage is TRBJ1-1; D gene uncertain. This CDR3 is 13 amino acids long. V was clipped by 5 bases and J by 1 base, with 8 bases between them. This CDR3 reads CASSPQENTEAFF. The CDR3 region has the DNA TGTGCCAGCAGTCCGCAGGAGAACACTGAAGCTTTCTTT.

The V call is TRBV5-6, the J call TRBJ1-5; D may be TRBD1 (5 bases). Germline loops: CDR1 SGHDT, CDR2 YYEEEE. This CDR3 is 14 amino acids long. The ends were cut back, 2 bases at V and 5 bases at J, with 11 bases in the middle. Here the CDR3 DNA reads TGTGCCAGCAGCTTTGGTCAGGGTGATCAGCCCCAGCATTTT. This translates into CASSFGQGDQPQHF.

The gene calls are TRBV7-9 and TRBJ2-3; possible D gene TRBD2, 5 bases. CDR1 and CDR2 from the germline V gene are SEHNR and FQNEAQ (reference sequence). V was trimmed by 2 bases and J by 3 bases, leaving 9 bases between them. The CDR3 spans 14 residues. DNA for the CDR3: TGTGCCAGCAGCTTATGGGAGTTGACAGATACGCAGTATTTT. Protein product: CASSLWELTDTQYF. The full variable domain, completed using reference TRBV7-9 and TRBJ2-3, is DTGVSQNPRHKITKRGQNVTFRCDPISEHNRLYWYRQTLGQGPEFLTYFQNEAQLEKSRLLSDRFSAERPKGSFSTLEIQRTEQGDSAMYLCASSLWELTDTQYFGPGTRLTVL.

Notes on this clone: The sample carries other DNA sequences with the same CDR3. This chain uses TRBV2 with TRBJ2-1, with D possibly matching TRBD1 (6 bases). In germline, CDR1 is SNHLY, CDR2 FYNNEI. This CDR3 is 14 amino acids long. With 4 bases removed from V and 2 bases from J, the gap between germline ends came to 9 bases. CDR3 loop: CASSGGRAYNEQFF. CDR3 coding DNA: TGTGCCAGCAGTGGGGGGCGGGCCTACAATGAGCAGTTCTTC.

This chain joins TRBV5-1 and TRBJ1-2, with D possibly being TRBD1 (5 bases). Per the germline V gene, CDR1 is SGHRS and CDR2 is YFSETQ. This CDR3 spans 13 amino acids. The ends were cut back, 4 bases at V and 1 base at J, with 8 bases in the middle. CDR3 nucleotide sequence: TGCGCCAGCAGCCCGGACAATAACTATGGCTACACCTTC. Its translation is CASSPDNNYGYTF.